This is a list of T cell receptor beta chains from one sample in a study of CDR3 diversity in severe acne. TCRdb re-called the PCR reads through MiXCR, storing one row per CDR3 protein. The data hold more than 80,000 distinct CDR3 sequences, with about 49% observed a single time. Sequenced input: blood. Receptors originate from a male donor with severe acne vulgaris. Both conserved end residues are part of each CDR3. The D gene is left open where the match is weak. Expanded clones get a size class; other rows say once, few or many, or leave the size out.

>TRBV9|NA|TRBJ2-3|NA|15
TGTGCCAGCAGCAACGGACAGCAGCCTATTCGTGAGCAGTATTTT
CASSNGQQPIREQYF
>TRBV10-3|NA|TRBJ2-6|TRBD1|16
TGTGCCATCAGATCGGGACAGGGACCTGGGGCCAACGTCCTGACTTTC
CAIRSGQGPGANVLTF
>TRBV18|few|TRBJ2-5|TRBD2|17
TGTGCCAGCTCACCACGGTCTAGCGGGAGGAGGCAAGAGACCCAGTACTTC
CASSPRSSGRRQETQYF
>TRBV2|NA|TRBJ1-1|NA|16
TGTGCCAGCAGTACCGGACAGAACGCCCGTTGGGCTGAAGCTTTCTTT
CASSTGQNARWAEAFF
>TRBV6-1|few|TRBJ2-3|TRBD2|15
TGTGCCAGCAGTGAAAGGTCTAGCGGGAGTGTATCGCAGTATTTT
CASSERSSGSVSQYF
>TRBV27|few|TRBJ1-2|NA|15
TGTGCCAGCAGTCCTAAAGGTCGGGTCAGCTATGGCTACACCTTC
CASSPKGRVSYGYTF
>TRBV7-2|NA|TRBJ2-5|NA|14
TGTGCCAGCAGCTTAGTACGCGACTGGGAGACCCAGTACTTC
CASSLVRDWETQYF
>TRBV10-3|NA|TRBJ2-7|TRBD1|13
TGTGCCAGTTCGGGACAGGGAGTCTACGAGCAGTACTTC
CASSGQGVYEQYF
>TRBV6-5|NA|TRBJ2-7|NA|14
TGTGCCAGCAGTTACTCGCTGAGCTCCTACGAGCAGTACTTC
CASSYSLSSYEQYF
>TRBV12-3/TRBV12-4|many|TRBJ2-3|NA|13
TGTGCCAGCAGGCTATCGTTGACAGATACGCAGTATTTT
CASRLSLTDTQYF
>TRBV9|NA|TRBJ2-5|NA|16
TGTGCCAGCAGCGTAGATTGGGACCGCTACCTAGAGACCCAGTACTTC
CASSVDWDRYLETQYF
>TRBV7-2|NA|TRBJ1-1|NA|15
TGTGCCAGCAGCATTCCGGGCTCCGGGGAAACTGAAGCTTTCTTT
CASSIPGSGETEAFF